The 12 T cell receptor beta chains in this list originate from one sample, sequenced in a study of metastatic and nonmetastatic thyroid tumors. With MiXCR, TCRdb reprocessed the PCR reads. Of some 30,000 clones in the sample, around 32% were seen once. There were no patients who had received any treatment before thyroid surgery. Sequenced sample: blood. These receptors all stem from a female donor with papillary thyroid cancer or a benign thyroid nodule (not recorded which). Some clones in this sample may be carry-over from other donors' samples.

The sample holds many counts of this clone. The chain joins TRBV20-1 to TRBJ1-4; 7 nucleotides match TRBD1. CDR3 length: 16 residues. V trimming: 1 base; J trimming: 7 bases; junction bases outside the gene matches: 12. CDR1 is DFQATT and CDR2 is SNEGSKA in the germline V gene (reference sequence). CDR3 DNA: TGCAGTGCTAGAGGATACCGAGGACAGGACTTTGAAAAACTGTTTTTT. Translated, it gives CSARGYRGQDFEKLFF.

Regarding this clone: A much larger clone lies a single base off, so this may be a read error. This chain connects TRBV5-6 to TRBJ2-5; perhaps TRBD1 as D (5 bases). The CDR3 totals 14 residues. V was clipped by 4 bases and J by 8 bases, with 18 bases between them. CDR1 is SGHDT, CDR2 YYEEEE, per germline. The CDR3 region has the DNA TGTGCCAGCAGCAGTGGTTCAGGGATGGATACCCAGTACTTC. It yields the protein CASSSGSGMDTQYF.

This clone was counted a few times. A much larger clone differs from this one at a single base, so this may be a read error. V usage is TRBV9 and J usage is TRBJ1-3; D may be TRBD1 (5 bases). CDR1 and CDR2 (germline): SGDLS, YYNGEE. V was shortened by 3 bases and J by 2 bases, with 9 bases between the two germline ends. The CDR3 is made up of 14 amino acids. CDR3 loop: CASSGGRTGNTIYF. CDR3 coding DNA: TGTGCCAGCAGCGGGGGCAGGACTGGAAACACCATATATTTT.

Regarding this clone: Since a much larger clone is just one base distant, this may be a read error. The same CDR3 is also encoded by other DNA sequences in this sample. V gene TRBV29-1 combines with J gene TRBJ2-1; TRBD1 matches 9 bases. The CDR3 length is 13 residues. Losses at the gene ends were 5 bases for V and 7 bases for J; bases not matched to a gene: 6. CDR1 is SQVTM, CDR2 ANQGSEA, per germline. CDR3 loop: CSVRDRVGNEQFF. The CDR3 nucleotides read TGCAGCGTTCGGGACAGGGTGGGTAATGAGCAGTTCTTC.

This clone was detected ten times or more. The chain recombines TRBV20-1 with TRBJ2-3; TRBD1 is a possible D gene (6 bases). Trimming took off 1 base at V and 2 bases at J, with 16 bases between the two ends. CDR3 length: 16 amino acids. Germline CDR1 and CDR2: DFQATT and SNEGSKA (reference sequence). DNA for the CDR3: TGCAGTGCTAGAGGGGTCGGCAGGGGCGACACAGATACGCAGTATTTT. Protein: CSARGVGRGDTDTQYF.

This clone has ten or more counts. The chain carries TRBV5-1 and TRBJ1-3, with no clear D. The length of the CDR3 is 14 residues. CDR1 is SGHRS, CDR2 YFSETQ, per germline. The germline V and J ends were trimmed by 0 bases and 0 bases, with 4 bases remaining between them. As DNA, the CDR3 is TGCGCCAGCAGCTTGGAGGTCTCTGGAAACACCATATATTTT. The encoded protein is CASSLEVSGNTIYF.

To note about this clone: A read error is likely, as this CDR3 ends without the conserved phenylalanine or tryptophan. The rearrangement joins TRBV19 to TRBJ2-3, with 7 bases identical to TRBD2. V shed 5 bases, J shed 0 bases, and the junction held 14 bases outside the gene matches. This CDR3 contains 18 residues. Germline CDR1 LNHDA, CDR2 SQIVND (reference sequence). DNA of the CDR3: TGTGCCAGTAGTCTTGGACTAGATGGAGTTCCTAGCACAGATACGCAGTATGTT. Residues: CASSLGLDGVPSTDTQYV.

This clone was picked up a small number of times. This chain joins TRBV28 and TRBJ1-2, with D possibly TRBD1 on 5 matching bases. V was shortened by 4 bases and J by 3 bases, with 12 bases between the two germline ends. Per the germline V gene, CDR1 is MDHEN and CDR2 is SYDVKM. CDR3 length: 14 residues. The CDR3 protein is CASSWASGHYGYTF. The CDR3 DNA reads as TGTGCCAGCAGTTGGGCCTCAGGGCACTATGGCTACACCTTC.

This clone has a single count. The CDR3 spells CAWSVPEPRAKNIQYF. In DNA form, the CDR3 reads TGTGCCTGGAGTGTACCGGAGCCCAGGGCCAAAAACATTCAGTACTTC. This chain joins TRBV30 and TRBJ2-4; unclear D gene. Between the trimmed V and J ends, which lost 0 bases and 1 base, there was a span of 13 bases. Germline loops: CDR1 GTSNPN, CDR2 SVGIG (reference sequence). The CDR3 has 16 amino acids.

As to this clone: The CDR3 does not end in the conserved phenylalanine or tryptophan, so this is likely a read error. V gene TRBV12-3 or TRBV12-4 combines with J gene TRBJ1-5; D is possibly TRBD1 (6 bases). V lost 7 bases to trimming and J lost 6 bases, with 16 bases between them. CDR3 length equals 14 residues. CDR3 nucleotide sequence: TGTGCCAGCATTCTACAGGGATCTAGTCAGCCCCAGCATCCC. It is translated as CASILQGSSQPQHP.

This clone has a count of ten or more. J is TRBJ1-3 and V is TRBV30; no definite D call. Deletions cut 0 bases from V and 0 bases from J, with 6 bases between. Germline V CDR1 and CDR2: GTSNPN, SVGIG (reference sequence). CDR3 length: 14 amino acids. Here the CDR3 reads CAWSVGSSGNTIYF. DNA for the CDR3: TGTGCCTGGAGTGTAGGTAGCTCTGGAAACACCATATATTTT.

This clone qualifies as medium-sized. The chain uses TRBV18 and TRBJ2-7; D is undetermined. Trimming left V 3 bases short and J 0 bases short, with 9 bases between. The CDR3 totals 14 residues. Germline CDR1 KGHSH, CDR2 LQKENI. CDR3 nucleotides: TGTGCCAGCTCACCTAGCCGCGGCTCCTACGAGCAGTACTTC. Protein: CASSPSRGSYEQYF. Drawing the rest from reference TRBV18 and TRBJ2-7, the complete variable domain is NAGVMQNPRHLVRRRGQEARLRCSPMKGHSHVYWYRQLPEEGLKFMVYLQKENIIDESGMPKERFSAEFPKEGPSILRIQQVVRGDSAAYFCASSPSRGSYEQYFGPGTRLTVT.